These T cell receptor beta chains were read from a single sample in a study of T cell clusters in autoimmune cytopenias. Following a re-call of the multiplex PCR reads, TCRdb has one entry per CDR3 protein and lacks DNA. The sample totals thousands of distinct CDR3 sequences. The sample was also linked to a second study, of T cell repertoires in aging, cancer and after chemotherapy.

The source material was peripheral blood. The receptors come from a human donor in good health. The CDR3 runs from the conserved cysteine through the conserved F or W. Only some rows state a clone size, as once, few, many or a class for expanded clones.

j_call: TRBJ1-2
v_call: TRBV6-5
clone_size: -
cdr3_aa: CASSYLGGSGYTF

j_call: TRBJ2-3
v_call: TRBV30
clone_size: medium-sized
cdr3_aa: CAWSVRGGRGPDTDTQYF

j_call: TRBJ2-3
v_call: TRBV29-1
clone_size: medium-sized
cdr3_aa: CSVEAPMGSGDTDTQYF

j_call: TRBJ2-5
v_call: TRBV27
clone_size: medium-sized
cdr3_aa: CASSNMGETQYF

j_call: TRBJ2-2
v_call: TRBV4-3
clone_size: -
cdr3_aa: CASSPGQGDTGELFF

j_call: TRBJ2-7
v_call: TRBV6-1
clone_size: medium-sized
cdr3_aa: CASEDGGDYEQYF

j_call: TRBJ1-6
v_call: TRBV27
clone_size: medium-sized
cdr3_aa: CASSRTGVGNSPLHF

j_call: TRBJ2-3
v_call: TRBV27
clone_size: medium-sized
cdr3_aa: CASSPLSGRATDTQYF

j_call: TRBJ2-5
v_call: TRBV6-2/TRBV6-3
clone_size: -
cdr3_aa: CATSDLRGEQETQYF

j_call: TRBJ2-1
v_call: TRBV18
clone_size: -
cdr3_aa: CASSPESTSANNEQFF

j_call: TRBJ2-7
v_call: TRBV18
clone_size: medium-sized
cdr3_aa: CASSPSSGRNYEQYF

j_call: TRBJ2-2
v_call: TRBV18
clone_size: medium-sized
cdr3_aa: CASSPRVTGPNTGELFF

j_call: TRBJ1-3
v_call: TRBV12-3/TRBV12-4
clone_size: -
cdr3_aa: CASSGGYEAPGNTIYF

j_call: TRBJ2-1
v_call: TRBV20-1
clone_size: -
cdr3_aa: CSAGGYNEQFF

j_call: TRBJ2-3
v_call: TRBV19
clone_size: medium-sized
cdr3_aa: CASSNWDTQYF

j_call: TRBJ1-2
v_call: TRBV7-9
clone_size: -
cdr3_aa: CASSSGTEGYTF

j_call: TRBJ1-4
v_call: TRBV6-1
clone_size: -
cdr3_aa: CASLTGQGNEKLFF

j_call: TRBJ1-5
v_call: TRBV6-2/TRBV6-3
clone_size: -
cdr3_aa: CASSLDAGVQPQHF

j_call: TRBJ2-7
v_call: TRBV12-3/TRBV12-4
clone_size: -
cdr3_aa: CASSLGTGASDF

j_call: TRBJ2-5
v_call: TRBV5-6
clone_size: -
cdr3_aa: CASSHRLAGETQYF

j_call: TRBJ1-3
v_call: TRBV27
clone_size: -
cdr3_aa: CASSYREGNTIYF

j_call: TRBJ2-3
v_call: TRBV12-3/TRBV12-4
clone_size: -
cdr3_aa: CASSSGSWLRPTDTQYF

j_call: TRBJ2-3
v_call: TRBV30
clone_size: medium-sized
cdr3_aa: CARGLAGSDTQYF

j_call: TRBJ2-7
v_call: TRBV11-2
clone_size: -
cdr3_aa: CASSLKGLASYEQYF

j_call: TRBJ2-1
v_call: TRBV6-2/TRBV6-3
clone_size: -
cdr3_aa: CASSYVGNSYNEQFF

j_call: TRBJ2-6
v_call: TRBV6-5
clone_size: -
cdr3_aa: CASSEGRYTNVLTF

j_call: TRBJ2-2
v_call: TRBV19
clone_size: medium-sized
cdr3_aa: CASSIVRDAGELFF

j_call: TRBJ2-3
v_call: TRBV29-1
clone_size: medium-sized
cdr3_aa: CSVGLLVTDTQYF

j_call: TRBJ2-6
v_call: TRBV20-1
clone_size: -
cdr3_aa: CSANAGPGAGAGANVLTF

j_call: TRBJ1-1
v_call: TRBV6-5
clone_size: -
cdr3_aa: CASSGGGTEAFF

j_call: TRBJ1-5
v_call: TRBV12-3/TRBV12-4
clone_size: -
cdr3_aa: CASDGDGGNQPQHF